A single T cell receptor (beta chain) is shown here with its context. It has no known antigen specificity. Base qualities are not recorded, but no much larger clone differs from it by a single base. As encoded in the germline V gene, CDR1 is SNHLY while CDR2 is FYNNEI. The CDR3 numbers 14 residues from cysteine through phenylalanine. Kept here is only the CDR3 DNA, which spans 42 bases and is read in frame from base 1. Relative to germline, V is 7 bases shorter and J is 0 bases shorter, with 9 bases between their ends. Using the deep immunoSEQ assay, multiplex PCR amplified TCR CDR3 regions from genomic DNA. For each cell subset, the extracted genomic DNA was distributed evenly across all wells of several immunoSEQ 96-well plates, and each plate served as one replicate. Each replicate PCR for sorted subsets received approximately 200 ng genomic DNA, equal to about 29,000 T cell genomes. Purified libraries were measured with a Qubit 3.0 fluorometer, size-checked on a Bioanalyzer 2100, and measured again with the KAPA Library Quantification kit. Every immunoSEQ 96-well plate was sequenced on a separate single-read 150-cycle Illumina NextSeq 550 flow cell. The paper's processing steps were these. The immunoSEQ output contained only junctional sequences without quality scores, so filtering could not match that applied to full-length reads. To assign V/J genes and CDR3, sequences were annotated using PyIR, a Python wrapper for IgBLAST v1.9, with IMGT germline references. Reads with weak V/J assignments (E-value above 1e-6), missing CDR3, stop codons, out-of-frame junctions, or ambiguous translated residues were removed. V3J clonotypes were defined as sequences sharing an identical inferred V gene, J gene, and CDR3 amino acid sequence. Percentage overlap between repertoires was computed as shared unique clonotypes divided by the size of the smaller repertoire. Repertoire richness was assessed with RTK rarefaction, the Chao1 estimator, and Recon v2.1 estimates of unobserved clonotypes. Generation probabilities for all TCRbeta clonotypes obtained by the gDNA method from a handful of donors were computed using OLGA. The table comes from immuneACCESS by way of TCRdb, which keeps in-frame sequences with V and J called. Part of the clones is missing from these tables; in studies checked, under half for an unresolved V gene and the rest for unknown reasons. V, J and clone size were drawn from that table, and D and trimming were deduced from the DNA. The sample table records about 700,000 clones; less than 85% of these occur just once. 1.5% to 2% of the sample rests with the top ten.

This specimen belongs to a study of shared clonotypes between healthy human individuals (dated by TCRdb to about 2020). Broadly, across the study: The cohort included three men and a couple of women between 18 and 49 years of age. For each donor, three plates each were used for CD4 naive and CD4 memory, two plates were used for CD8 naive, and one plate was used for CD8 memory. Blood TCR repertoires of a handful of healthy adults were deeply sequenced to estimate repertoire size and the extent of clonotype sharing between individuals. Libraries were prepared and TCR repertoires were sequenced by different laboratories using diverse techniques, in order to increase sequencing depth and limit assay-specific biases. Each donor's leukapheresis produced roughly between roughly 0.85 and 10 billion PBMCs.

The donors were healthy, HIV-negative adults who had no recently reported acute infections or vaccinations. Every donor was a Caucasian adult residing in Nashville, Tennessee, USA. CD4+ T cells were enriched by magnetic negative selection, after which naive cells were positively selected on CD45RA and the negative fraction was taken as the memory subset. After blood collection by leukapheresis, PBMCs were isolated using Ficoll-Histopaque density gradient centrifugation and then cryopreserved in the vapor phase of liquid nitrogen. Purity and quantity of every magnetically sorted T cell population were checked by analytical flow cytometry. Each sorted fraction had its genomic DNA isolated and then quantified by UV absorbance on a Nanodrop 2000c. Results the study describes overall, beyond this receptor: Larger estimated clonotype richness was generally found for naive subsets than for memory subsets. Sampling was limited to blood, and TCR repertoires in tissue likely differ from TCR repertoires in blood. Pairwise subsampling indicated that sequencing depth was expected to affect the degree of clonotype sharing among donors. Even with the large sequencing depth, rarefaction of the sorted-subset datasets indicated that sequencing was incomplete. Clonotypes shared by all four sorted-subset donors showed higher generation probabilities than non-shared clonotypes. Approximately 5% of naive CD4, roughly 3.6% of naive CD8, approximately 2% of memory CD4, and around 0.42% of memory CD8 clonotypes were shared across a few donors. The small number of donors limited the genetic and exposure-history diversity represented.

This sequence uses TRBV2 and TRBJ2-2, with the D gene too uncertain to name. The sequencing sample was made of memory CD4+ T cells sorted from blood. Sample cell subset or site, as interpreted from the label and publication: CD45RA-negative fraction. The clonotype originates from a woman in her 30s in good health. The CDR3 amino acid sequence is: CASTTSSNTGELFF. The sequence in DNA is TGTGCCAGCACCACTTCTTCGAACACCGGGGAGCTGTTTTTT.